The clone carrying this T cell receptor beta chain was seen a handful of times. Its specificity is unknown. The sample originates from a study of CD8 T cells in ankylosing spondylitis. General observations from the study: Some of the motif variants had earlier been found in reactive arthritis patients' fluid and blood. Blood from ankylosing spondylitis patients appeared to carry a characteristic roughly eight-variant TCR beta motif.

TCRdb called the 5' RACE reads again in MiXCR, with one record for every CDR3 protein. The table records 250,000 to 350,000 distinct CDR3 sequences, under 25% of them present only once. Sample: blood, either unsorted or a sorted T cell fraction (not recorded which). This sequence was found in a female donor with ankylosing spondylitis or in good health (not recorded which).

CDR3 sequence: CSAWDTMGINYGYTF. DNA of the CDR3: TGCAGTGCGTGGGACACCATGGGTATCAACTATGGCTACACCTTC. The chain combines TRBV20-1 with TRBJ1-2; weak D call: TRBD1 (6 bases). Trimming stripped 6 bases from V and 2 bases from J, with 19 bases between. Germline lookup yields CDR1 DFQATT and CDR2 SNEGSKA (reference sequence). This CDR3 region has 15 residues.